These 20 T cell receptor beta chains came from one sample sequenced in a study of T cell changes during pregnancy in multiple sclerosis. Repertoires were generated with immunoSEQ multiplex PCR, while TCRdb's copy carries only in-frame clones and drops some. The sample records around 57,000 clones, 80% to 95% being singletons. Sequences were derived from CD4+ T cells from peripheral blood mononuclear cells, sampled after pregnancy. All receptors derive from a female donor in good health, enrolled as a control in a pregnancy study.

The V gene is TRBV9, the J gene TRBJ2-5, with 11 bases matching TRBD2. This CDR3 comprises 16 residues. Germline CDR1 reads SGDLS; CDR2 reads YYNGEE. V shed 1 base, J shed 3 bases, and the junction held 5 bases outside the gene matches. This chain's CDR3 is CASSVRVAGGKETQYF. The DNA for the CDR3 is TGTGCCAGCAGCGTAAGGGTAGCGGGGGGGAAAGAGACCCAGTACTTC. Drawing the rest from reference TRBV9 and TRBJ2-5, the complete variable domain is DSGVTQTPKHLITATGQRVTLRCSPRSGDLSVYWYQQSLDQGLQFLIQYYNGEERAKGNILERFSAQQFPDLHSELNLSSLELGDSALYFCASSVRVAGGKETQYFGPGTRLLVL.

The chain is built from TRBV10-3 and TRBJ2-2; 8 bases map to TRBD2. Germline loops: CDR1 ENHRY, CDR2 SYGVKD. The CDR3 extends over 16 amino acids. V shed 4 bases and J 1 base; nucleotides not matched to a gene: 5. CDR3 protein: CAISGLAGQNTGELFF. CDR3 nucleotides: TGTGCCATCAGTGGGTTAGCGGGGCAGAACACCGGGGAGCTGTTTTTT.

The gene calls are TRBV13 and TRBJ2-3, with 12 bases aligning to TRBD2. Germline V gene data show CDR1 as PRHDT and CDR2 as FYEKMQ (reference sequence). The CDR3 has 15 residues. J was trimmed by 6 bases and V by 5 bases; bases with no gene match: 6. CDR3 region: CASSARLAGDDTQYF. The DNA of the CDR3 is TGTGCCAGCAGCGCTCGACTAGCGGGGGATGATACGCAGTATTTT.

The chain couples TRBV10-2 to TRBJ1-5, with TRBD1 identical over 7 bases. Germline V lookup: CDR1 WSHSY, CDR2 SAAADI. V lost 5 bases and J lost 5; bases outside the gene matches: 9. The CDR3 consists of 15 residues. This CDR3 is CASSKWTGPDQPQHF. The CDR3 region has the DNA TGCGCCAGCAGTAAATGGACAGGCCCGGATCAGCCCCAGCATTTT.

Only one count was recorded for this clone. The chain is built from TRBV6-1 and TRBJ1-1; D gene uncertain. This CDR3 is 15 amino acids long. V was pared by 3 bases and J by 5 bases, with 16 bases between. The germline gives CDR1 MNHNS, CDR2 SASEGT. The CDR3 reads CASSDAAPPRTEAFF. The CDR3 DNA is TGTGCCAGCAGTGATGCCGCACCGCCGCGGACTGAAGCTTTCTTT.

The chain employs TRBV27 and TRBJ1-2; D is uncertain. This CDR3 has 14 residues. Trimming shortened V by 0 bases and J by 4 bases, and 9 bases separated the two germline ends. Germline lookup yields CDR1 MNHEY and CDR2 SMNVEV (reference sequence). This CDR3 is CASSLSAVSYGYTF. For the CDR3, the DNA is TGTGCCAGCAGTTTATCCGCAGTCTCCTATGGCTACACCTTC.

The chain links TRBV6-5 to TRBJ2-1; 7 bases line up with TRBD2. V lost 4 bases to trimming and J lost 8 bases; unmatched junction nucleotides: 11. Germline V lookup: CDR1 MNHEY, CDR2 SVGAGI. The CDR3 runs 15 residues. CDR3 sequence (DNA): TGTGCCAGCAGTTCCGGGACTATAGGAGTCGATGAGCAGTTCTTC. Translated, it gives CASSSGTIGVDEQFF.

The V and J genes are TRBV7-3 and TRBJ1-1, with a possible D match to TRBD1 (5 bases). V was pared by 7 bases and J by 1 base, with 10 bases between. CDR3 length equals 13 residues. Looked up from germline, CDR1 is SGHTA and CDR2 is FQGTGA. Written as DNA, the CDR3 is TGTGCCAGCACCCTAGGGGCGAACACTGAAGCTTTCTTT. Its protein product is CASTLGANTEAFF.

The J gene is TRBJ2-5, the V gene TRBV18, with TRBD2 matching 10 bases. The CDR3 length is 15 residues. Losses at the gene ends were 2 bases for V and 4 bases for J; bases not matched to a gene: 4. From germline, CDR1 is KGHSH and CDR2 LQKENI. DNA of the CDR3: TGTGCCAGCTCACCATCAGCGGGGGGGCGAGAGACCCAGTACTTC. Encoded protein: CASSPSAGGRETQYF. The full variable domain, rest sourced from reference TRBV18 and TRBJ2-5, is NAGVMQNPRHLVRRRGQEARLRCSPMKGHSHVYWYRQLPEEGLKFMVYLQKENIIDESGMPKERFSAEFPKEGPSILRIQQVVRGDSAAYFCASSPSAGGRETQYFGPGTRLLVL.

Only one count was recorded for this clone. V gene TRBV10-2 combines with J gene TRBJ1-5; TRBD1 is a possible D gene (6 bases). Trimming took off 4 bases at V and 5 bases at J, with 15 bases between the two ends. The germline CDR1 and CDR2 sequences are WSHSY and SAAADI. This CDR3 has 15 residues. The CDR3 sequence is CASSGLGQRDQPQHF. The DNA of the CDR3 is TGCGCCAGCAGTGGGTTGGGACAAAGGGATCAGCCCCAGCATTTT.

This clone was counted between two and nine times. This rearrangement joins TRBV2 to TRBJ1-1; D gene ambiguous. The CDR3 has 13 amino acids. Trimming removed 3 bases from V and 8 bases from J, with 13 bases in between. Germline V gene sequence: CDR1 SNHLY, CDR2 FYNNEI. The CDR3: CASSDDRAGEAFF. The CDR3 bases are TGTGCCAGCAGTGACGATAGAGCGGGGGAAGCTTTCTTT.

The chain recombines TRBV7-6 with TRBJ2-6; 9 bases fit TRBD1. The J segment lost 2 bases and the V segment lost 2 bases, leaving 7 bases of the junction unmatched. The CDR3 extends over 18 amino acids. Germline CDR1 is SGHVS and CDR2 is FNYEAQ. The CDR3 here is CASSLWGQGLAGANVLTF. The CDR3 nucleotides are TGTGCCAGCAGCTTATGGGGACAGGGCCTGGCTGGGGCCAACGTCCTGACTTTC.

The J gene is TRBJ1-2, the V gene TRBV6-6; D uncertain. The V gene's germline CDR1 is MNHNY and CDR2 SVGAGI (reference sequence). V was cut by 9 bases and J by 2 bases, with 22 bases left in between. CDR3 length equals 16 residues. This chain's CDR3 is CASHQQRAAPNYGYTF. The CDR3 nucleotides are TGTGCCAGTCACCAACAGAGGGCGGCCCCAAACTATGGCTACACCTTC.

The chain carries TRBV11-2 and TRBJ2-1, with 8 bases lining up with TRBD2. CDR1 and CDR2 from the germline V gene are SGHAT and FQNNGV. The CDR3 spans 14 residues. The V segment lost 4 bases and the J segment 3 bases; nucleotides outside the gene matches: 2. The CDR3 DNA sequence: TGTGCCAGCAGCTCCGGGGGGGGCTACAATGAGCAGTTCTTC. It codes for CASSSGGGYNEQFF.

In this sample, this clone turned up once. The V and J genes are TRBV7-9 and TRBJ2-1; TRBD1 aligns across 9 bases. There are 15 residues in the CDR3. Germline assignment: CDR1 SEHNR and CDR2 FQNEAQ (reference sequence). Germline trimming cut 4 bases from V and 4 bases from J; bases unmatched to any gene: 5. CDR3 sequence: CASSYPGTGYNEQFF. CDR3 nucleotide sequence: TGTGCCAGCAGCTACCCCGGGACAGGGTACAATGAGCAGTTCTTC.

In its sample, this clone was seen a few times. V and J are TRBV4-3 and TRBJ2-7, with TRBD1 matching 7 bases. J gave up 6 bases and V 4 bases, and 9 bases lay outside the gene matches. This CDR3 is 14 amino acids long. Per the germline V gene, CDR1 is LGHNA and CDR2 is YSLEER. CDR3 nucleotides: TGCGCCAGCAGCCCACGACAGGGTTCACTCGAGCAGTACTTC. This sequence encodes CASSPRQGSLEQYF.

The chain couples TRBV30 to TRBJ2-7, with TRBD1 as a possible D gene (6 bases). The CDR3 sequence is 13 residues long. Germline CDR1 reads GTSNPN; CDR2 reads SVGIG (reference sequence). Trimming shortened V by 0 bases and J by 1 base, and 7 bases separated the two germline ends. The CDR3 bases are TGTGCCTGGAGTGTAGACAGGTCCTACGAGCAGTACTTC. Translated, it gives CAWSVDRSYEQYF.

CDR3 region: CAISPGTGVRETQYF. In DNA form, the CDR3 reads TGTGCCATCAGTCCCGGGACAGGGGTTCGGGAGACCCAGTACTTC. The chain joins TRBV10-3 to TRBJ2-5, with TRBD1 identical over 10 bases. The CDR3 sequence is 15 residues long. Per the germline V gene, CDR1 is ENHRY and CDR2 is SYGVKD. V was pared by 5 bases and J by 5 bases, with 8 bases of the junction left unmatched.

The V gene is TRBV19, the J gene TRBJ2-3; 8 positions match TRBD2. This CDR3 comprises 14 residues. J gave up 10 bases and V 5 bases, and 11 bases lay outside the gene matches. Germline CDR1 is LNHDA and CDR2 is SQIVND (reference sequence). CDR3 loop: CASSSVTAGASQYF. CDR3 DNA: TGTGCCAGTAGTTCCGTGACAGCGGGGGCTTCGCAGTATTTT.

The gene calls are TRBV30 and TRBJ2-7; 9 bases line up with TRBD2. Germline V CDR1 and CDR2: GTSNPN, SVGIG (reference sequence). CDR3 length equals 14 residues. With V trimmed by 2 bases and J by 0 bases, 2 bases remained unmatched. CDR3 sequence reads: CAWSIAGVSYEQYF. In nucleotides, the CDR3 is TGTGCCTGGAGTATAGCGGGGGTCTCCTACGAGCAGTACTTC. Supplemented by reference TRBV30 and TRBJ2-7, the full variable domain reads SQTIHQWPATLVQPVGSPLSLECTVEGTSNPNLYWYRQAAGRGLQLLFYSVGIGQISSEVPQNLSASRPQDRQFILSSKKLLLSDSGFYLCAWSIAGVSYEQYFGPGTRLTVT.